Following are 24 T cell receptor beta chains from one sample sequenced in a study of cytomegalovirus exposure and HLA in healthy donors listed by TCRdb under 2017. The library was made by the immunoSEQ multiplex PCR assay. For the multiplex PCR, a mixture combining 60 forward primers for TCR Vbeta segments and 13 reverse primers for TCR Jbeta segments was used. TCRdb carries this immuneACCESS record with in-frame sequences only. Its versions omit some clonotypes, under half of them owing to an unresolved V gene in the studies checked, with the rest unexplained. Within this sample are approximately 130,000 clones, with about two thirds of them counted one time only. The leading ten clones occupy around 4.2% of the sample. Material for sequencing was PBMCs. The receptors were gathered from a man aged 45 to 65 in good health and CMV-seropositive.

The genes are TRBV7-9 and TRBJ1-1; D not certain. Germline CDR1 reads SEHNR; CDR2 reads FQNEAQ (reference sequence). The V and J ends lost 1 base and 4 bases respectively, with 13 bases between them. The CDR3 is made up of 15 amino acids. The chain's CDR3 is CASSLGAGLATEAFF. The CDR3 region has the DNA TGTGCCAGCAGCTTAGGGGCAGGTCTGGCCACTGAAGCTTTCTTT.

This clone has more than one count but fewer than ten. J is TRBJ2-3 and V is TRBV6-5, with D uncertain. V was pared by 2 bases and J by 3 bases, with 6 bases between. Germline loops: CDR1 MNHEY, CDR2 SVGAGI. The CDR3 is made up of 13 amino acids. In DNA, the CDR3 is TGTGCCAGCAGTTACGGCAGGACAGATACGCAGTATTTT. Translating gives CASSYGRTDTQYF.

This clone was seen just once. The chain is built from TRBV4-2 and TRBJ2-7; D remains ambiguous. In germline, CDR1 is LGHNA, CDR2 YNFKEQ. The V end was cut by 0 bases, the J end by 13 bases, with 16 bases between. The CDR3 is 13 amino acids. CDR3 DNA sequence: TGTGCCAGCAGCCAAGATCCCAAACAGCTACCTTACTTC. Translation gives CASSQDPKQLPYF.

The V call is TRBV4-3, the J call TRBJ2-2; D is undetermined. This CDR3 has 15 amino acids. Germline V gives CDR1 LGHNA, CDR2 YSLEER. The V gene lost 1 base and the J gene lost 6 bases, with 12 bases spanning the gap. The CDR3 nucleotides read TGCGCCAGCAGCCAAGGAGCTGTCTACGCCGGGGAGCTGTTTTTT. It translates to CASSQGAVYAGELFF.

The chain combines TRBV5-1 with TRBJ2-3, with 7 bases that match TRBD2. The CDR3 is made up of 17 amino acids. Germline values: CDR1 SGHRS, CDR2 YFSETQ. The J segment lost 6 bases and the V segment lost 0 bases, leaving 13 bases of the junction unmatched. The CDR3: CASSLAAAGVGFDTQYF. Written as DNA, the CDR3 is TGCGCCAGCAGCTTGGCCGCGGCGGGAGTCGGATTCGATACGCAGTATTTT. The whole variable domain, remainder taken from reference TRBV5-1 and TRBJ2-3, is KAGVTQTPRYLIKTRGQQVTLSCSPISGHRSVSWYQQTPGQGLQFLFEYFSETQRNKGNFPGRFSGRQFSNSRSEMNVSTLELGDSALYLCASSLAAAGVGFDTQYFGPGTRLTVL.

This clone was recorded a few times. This chain joins TRBV7-2 and TRBJ2-5; 9 bases match TRBD1. The CDR3 has 18 residues. CDR1 is SGHTA and CDR2 is FQGNSA in the germline V gene. Trimming cost V 5 bases and J 3 bases; bases outside gene matches: 16. CDR3 bases: TGTGCCAGCAGCCGGGCGTCTTGGGGACAGGGAGTGGAAGAGACCCAGTACTTC. Translation gives CASSRASWGQGVEETQYF.

The chain has TRBV6-1 and TRBJ1-4; D might be TRBD1 (5 bases). This CDR3 contains 15 residues. CDR1 MNHNS and CDR2 SASEGT come from the germline V gene. Trimming stripped 3 bases from V and 6 bases from J, with 14 bases between. The CDR3 region is CASSEGGGRDEKLFF. As DNA, the CDR3 is TGTGCCAGCAGTGAGGGGGGGGGTAGAGATGAAAAACTGTTTTTT.

This rearrangement joins TRBV7-9 to TRBJ2-3; TRBD2 aligns across 12 bases. Per the germline V gene, CDR1 is SEHNR and CDR2 is FQNEAQ (reference sequence). This CDR3 spans 16 amino acids. V shed 0 bases and J 9 bases; nucleotides not matched to a gene: 7. CDR3 protein: CASSLALAGGLKTQYF. In DNA, the CDR3 is TGTGCCAGCAGCTTAGCTCTAGCGGGGGGGCTGAAGACGCAGTATTTT.

This clone was seen a handful of times. V and J are TRBV5-1 and TRBJ2-7; 7 positions match TRBD1. J lost 4 bases, V lost 0 bases, and 4 bases had no gene match. CDR3 size: 14 residues. Germline V gene data show CDR1 as SGHRS and CDR2 as YFSETQ. For the CDR3, the DNA is TGCGCCAGCAGCTTGGAACAGGGGAAGTACGAGCAGTACTTC. It translates to CASSLEQGKYEQYF.

The rearrangement links TRBV5-6 to TRBJ1-2; D uncertain. Looked up from germline, CDR1 is SGHDT and CDR2 is YYEEEE. Trimming stripped 0 bases from V and 7 bases from J, with 10 bases between. The CDR3 has 13 amino acids. The CDR3 region has the DNA TGTGCCAGCAGCTTGGTACGGGTTATTGGCTACACCTTC. The encoded protein is CASSLVRVIGYTF.

The chain uses TRBV28 and TRBJ2-4; TRBD2 aligns across 9 bases. Looked up from germline, CDR1 is MDHEN and CDR2 is SYDVKM. Trimming cost V 7 bases and J 6 bases; bases outside gene matches: 13. CDR3 length: 16 residues. Here the CDR3 reads CASTLRGSGGPNIQYF. The CDR3 nucleotides read TGTGCCAGCACCCTGCGGGGTAGCGGGGGCCCAAACATTCAGTACTTC.

V gene TRBV7-6 combines with J gene TRBJ2-1; 13 positions match TRBD2. The germline gives CDR1 SGHVS, CDR2 FNYEAQ. The trim removed 3 bases at V and 4 bases at J, leaving 6 bases unmatched. The CDR3 consists of 17 residues. The CDR3 coding sequence is TGTGCCAGCAGCTTGATCGGGACTAGCGGGGTATACAATGAGCAGTTCTTC. Its protein product is CASSLIGTSGVYNEQFF.

This sequence joins TRBV15 and TRBJ1-3; D gene unclear. V was clipped by 5 bases and J by 0 bases, with 14 bases between them. The CDR3 totals 16 residues. Looked up from germline, CDR1 is LNHNV and CDR2 is YYDKDF (reference sequence). The CDR3 coding sequence is TGTGCCACCAGCCCCCGACCGACACTCTCTGGAAACACCATATATTTT. Residues: CATSPRPTLSGNTIYF.

The chain joins TRBV19 to TRBJ2-1; 7 bases are a match to TRBD2. V lost 2 bases and J lost 6; bases outside the gene matches: 4. The CDR3 consists of 14 residues. From germline, CDR1 is LNHDA and CDR2 SQIVND (reference sequence). The chain's CDR3 is CASSIRLALNEQFF. CDR3 in DNA: TGTGCCAGTAGTATAAGACTAGCCCTCAATGAGCAGTTCTTC.

This clone was detected only once. V usage is TRBV7-3 and J usage is TRBJ1-1; no firm D call. The germline V and J ends were trimmed by 5 bases and 3 bases, with 16 bases remaining between them. CDR3 length: 15 amino acids. Germline CDR1 SGHTA, CDR2 FQGTGA. CDR3 in DNA: TGTGCCAGCAGCACCGGACCGGGGAAACACACTGAAGCTTTCTTT. Its protein is CASSTGPGKHTEAFF.

The chain uses TRBV7-6 and TRBJ1-6; D not resolved. Germline CDR1 and CDR2: SGHVS and FNYEAQ. V lost 5 bases to trimming and J lost 7 bases, with 15 bases between them. CDR3 length equals 15 residues. The CDR3 here is CASSLGGNLNSPLHF. CDR3 bases: TGTGCCAGCAGCCTCGGAGGGAACCTCAATTCACCCCTCCACTTT.

The CDR3 loop is CASSLGERTEAFF. The CDR3 DNA reads TGCGCCAGCAGCCTTGGGGAGAGGACTGAAGCTTTCTTT. J is TRBJ1-1 and V is TRBV4-3; D not certain. V gave up 4 bases and J gave up 5 bases, with 11 bases separating them. This CDR3 is built from 13 residues. Germline CDR1 reads LGHNA; CDR2 reads YSLEER.

The chain couples TRBV9 to TRBJ1-1; D is uncertain. This CDR3 is built from 15 residues. The V and J ends lost 0 bases and 5 bases respectively, with 14 bases between them. Germline values: CDR1 SGDLS, CDR2 YYNGEE. The CDR3 loop reads CASSVESRGMTEAFF. As DNA, the CDR3 is TGTGCCAGCAGCGTAGAATCGCGGGGAATGACTGAAGCTTTCTTT.

The V and J genes are TRBV19 and TRBJ1-3, with TRBD1 matching over 8 bases. After removal of 7 bases from V and 1 base from J, the junction contained 3 bases not matched to a gene. CDR3 length equals 14 residues. From germline, CDR1 is LNHDA and CDR2 SQIVND (reference sequence). The CDR3 nucleotides read TGTGCCAGTAACAGGGGGACATCTGGAAACACCATATATTTT. It translates to CASNRGTSGNTIYF.

J is TRBJ2-7 and V is TRBV7-2; TRBD1 might be the D (5 bases). This CDR3 is built from 14 residues. Germline V gives CDR1 SGHTA, CDR2 FQGNSA. V gave up 3 bases and J gave up 0 bases, with 9 bases separating them. The CDR3 nucleotides are TGTGCCAGCAGCTTCAGACAGACCTCCTACGAGCAGTACTTC. Its protein product is CASSFRQTSYEQYF.

This clone came up a few times. The chain uses TRBV18 and TRBJ1-1; a weak D match, TRBD1 (6 bases). Between the trimmed V and J ends, which lost 0 bases and 11 bases, there was a span of 19 bases. The CDR3 totals 15 residues. CDR1 and CDR2 from the germline V gene are KGHSH and LQKENI. Written as DNA, the CDR3 is TGTGCCAGCTCACCACCGGGGGCGCCAGGGTTGCGGGCTTTCTTT. As protein: CASSPPGAPGLRAFF.

This chain joins TRBV5-1 and TRBJ2-1; 7 bases are a match to TRBD2. The CDR3 runs to 15 residues. Germline V CDR1 and CDR2: SGHRS, YFSETQ. The J segment lost 6 bases and the V segment lost 6 bases, leaving 12 bases of the junction unmatched. The CDR3 DNA is TGCGCCAGCACGACTAGCCTTGTAAAGGGCAATGAGCAGTTCTTC. Translation gives CASTTSLVKGNEQFF.

The V call is TRBV2, the J call TRBJ2-3; maybe TRBD1 (6 bases). CDR1 and CDR2 (germline): SNHLY, FYNNEI. The CDR3 has 13 amino acids. Trimming cost V 4 bases and J 4 bases, with 9 bases left between them. The CDR3 loop is CASSGGGADTQYF. Written as DNA, the CDR3 is TGTGCCAGCAGTGGAGGGGGTGCAGATACGCAGTATTTT. The full variable domain, rest sourced from reference TRBV2 and TRBJ2-3, is EPEVTQTPSHQVTQMGQEVILRCVPISNHLYFYWYRQILGQKVEFLVSFYNNEISEKSEIFDDQFSVERPDGSNFTLKIRSTKLEDSAMYFCASSGGGADTQYFGPGTRLTVL.

The rearrangement uses TRBV7-3 and TRBJ2-1, with D possibly TRBD2 on 5 matching bases. This CDR3 is 14 amino acids long. V was trimmed by 2 bases and J by 5 bases, leaving 10 bases between them. Germline V gives CDR1 SGHTA, CDR2 FQGTGA. CDR3 loop: CASSLSGLDNEQFF. As DNA, the CDR3 is TGTGCCAGCAGCTTATCCGGACTCGACAATGAGCAGTTCTTC. Complete variable domain (other parts from reference TRBV7-3 and TRBJ2-1): GAGVSQTPSNKVTEKGKYVELRCDPISGHTALYWYRQSLGQGPEFLIYFQGTGAADDSGLPNDRFFAVRPEGSVSTLKIQRTERGDSAVYLCASSLSGLDNEQFFGPGTRLTVL.